Ten or more counts support the clone carrying this T cell receptor beta chain. This sample is drawn from a study of blood T cell repertoires in COVID-19. Trimming removed 2 bases from V and 1 base from J, with 11 bases in between. The CDR3 runs to 15 residues. Per germline, CDR1 SGHTA and CDR2 FQGNSA. Original data processing: Reference gene primers were amplified, and this amplification served to estimate nucleated cell counts. Produced via immunoSEQ multiplex PCR; TCRdb's table is partial and in-frame only. That table furnishes V, J and clone size, whereas the DNA furnished D and trimming. The sample shows about 200,000 clones, approximately 80% of them seen only once.

Sample: peripheral blood. The rearrangement joins TRBV7-2 to TRBJ1-1; D is undetermined. This TCR was sampled from a human donor in a cohort sampled during active COVID-19. CDR3 loop: CASSLMSHPNTEAFF. DNA of the CDR3: TGTGCCAGCAGCTTAATGTCACACCCGAACACTGAAGCTTTCTTT.